What follows are 3 T cell receptor beta chains derived from one specimen sequenced in a study of shared clonotypes between healthy human individuals. The protocol was immunoSEQ multiplex PCR, while the TCRdb copy is restricted to in-frame clones and leaves out a portion. The repertoire holds millions of clones, roughly 91% seen once, with 1.5% to 2% in the top ten. Positively selected for CCR7, the CD45RO-negative cells used as naive CD8 cells excluded terminally differentiated effector memory CD45RA+ cells. The sequencing sample was made of naive CD8+ T cells from PBMCs. Source of these receptors: a man younger than 35 in good health. Some clones in this sample may be carry-over from other donors' samples.

The rearrangement joins TRBV5-8 to TRBJ1-1, with D hard to call. The germline CDR1 and CDR2 sequences are SGHTS and YDEGEE. CDR3 length: 16 amino acids. Trimming pared 3 bases from V and 0 bases from J, leaving 15 bases between. CDR3 region: CASSSDPESLNTEAFF. The CDR3 DNA is TGTGCCAGCAGCTCCGACCCGGAATCCTTGAACACTGAAGCTTTCTTT.

The rearrangement joins TRBV9 to TRBJ2-7, with 8 bases lining up with TRBD1. The CDR3 loop spans 16 amino acids. In germline, CDR1 is SGDLS, CDR2 YYNGEE. Trimming removed 4 bases from V and 0 bases from J; junction bases left unmatched: 9. The CDR3 sequence: CASSPGGGISSYEQYF. The CDR3 region has the DNA TGTGCCAGCAGCCCAGGGGGCGGAATAAGCTCCTACGAGCAGTACTTC. Variable domain in full (rest from reference TRBV9 and TRBJ2-7): DSGVTQTPKHLITATGQRVTLRCSPRSGDLSVYWYQQSLDQGLQFLIQYYNGEERAKGNILERFSAQQFPDLHSELNLSSLELGDSALYFCASSPGGGISSYEQYFGPGTRLTVT.

The V gene is TRBV28, the J gene TRBJ1-1; D is possibly TRBD1 (6 bases). V lost 8 bases to trimming and J lost 0 bases, with 16 bases between them. Per germline, CDR1 MDHEN and CDR2 SYDVKM. The CDR3 is 15 residues long. CDR3 sequence reads: CASLKVGGMNTEAFF. Written as DNA, the CDR3 is TGTGCCAGCCTCAAAGTTGGGGGCATGAACACTGAAGCTTTCTTT.